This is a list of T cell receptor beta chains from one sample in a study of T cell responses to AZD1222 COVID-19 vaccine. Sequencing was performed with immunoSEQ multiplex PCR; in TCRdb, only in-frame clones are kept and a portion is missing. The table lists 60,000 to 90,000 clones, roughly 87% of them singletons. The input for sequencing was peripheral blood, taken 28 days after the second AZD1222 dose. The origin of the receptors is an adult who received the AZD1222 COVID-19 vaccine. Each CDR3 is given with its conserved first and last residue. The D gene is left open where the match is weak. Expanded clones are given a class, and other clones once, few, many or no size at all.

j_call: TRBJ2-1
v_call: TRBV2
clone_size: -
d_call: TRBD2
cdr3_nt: TGTGCCAGCACGGCGGGGGGGATCAATGAGCAGTTCTTC
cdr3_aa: CASTAGGINEQFF

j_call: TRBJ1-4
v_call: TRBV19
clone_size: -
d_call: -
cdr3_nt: TGTGCCAGTAGTATAGGTTCCCTCCCTGGGGAAAAACTGTTTTTT
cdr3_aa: CASSIGSLPGEKLFF

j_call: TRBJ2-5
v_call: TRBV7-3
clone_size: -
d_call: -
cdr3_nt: TGTGCCAGCAGCTTACTGGCTCAAGAGACCCAGTACTTC
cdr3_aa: CASSLLAQETQYF

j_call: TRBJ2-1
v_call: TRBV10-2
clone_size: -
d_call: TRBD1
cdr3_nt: TGCGCCAGCGGCGGAAACAGGGGGGTCCACAATGAGCAGTTCTTC
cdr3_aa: CASGGNRGVHNEQFF

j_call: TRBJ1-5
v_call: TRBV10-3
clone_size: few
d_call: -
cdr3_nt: TGTGCCATCAGTGAGTCAGGACGTGAACAGCCCCAGCATTTT
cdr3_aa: CAISESGREQPQHF

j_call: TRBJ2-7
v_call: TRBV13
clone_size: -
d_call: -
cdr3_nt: TGTGCCAGCAGTACTTCTAGGGGGAGGTCCTACGAGCAGTACTTC
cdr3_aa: CASSTSRGRSYEQYF

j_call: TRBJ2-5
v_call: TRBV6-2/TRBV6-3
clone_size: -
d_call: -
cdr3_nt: TGTGCCAGCAGTCTTGGCGGGGCCCAGTACTTC
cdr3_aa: CASSLGGAQYF

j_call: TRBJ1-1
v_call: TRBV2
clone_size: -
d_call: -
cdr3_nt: TGTGCCAGCGTTGGGGGCAGGGACACTGAAGCTTTCTTT
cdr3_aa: CASVGGRDTEAFF

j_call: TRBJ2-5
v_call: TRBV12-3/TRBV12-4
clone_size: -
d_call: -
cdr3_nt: TGTGCCAGCAGTCGATCGGGGTGGACCCAGTACTTC
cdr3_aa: CASSRSGWTQYF

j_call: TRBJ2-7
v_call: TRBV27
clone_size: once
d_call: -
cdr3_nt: TGTGCCAGCAGTTGGGCACAGGGAGAGTACGAGCAGTACTTC
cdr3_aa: CASSWAQGEYEQYF

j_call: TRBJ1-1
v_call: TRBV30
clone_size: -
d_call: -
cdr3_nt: TGTGCCTGGAGTGTACTTATTAGGGCGGTGAACACTGAAGCTTTCTTT
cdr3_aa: CAWSVLIRAVNTEAFF

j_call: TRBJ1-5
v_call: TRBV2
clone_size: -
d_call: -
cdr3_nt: TGTGCCAGCAGTTCTCAAACTGTCCAGCCCCAGCATTTT
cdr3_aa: CASSSQTVQPQHF

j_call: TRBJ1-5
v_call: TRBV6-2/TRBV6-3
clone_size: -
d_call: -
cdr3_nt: TGTGCCAGCAGTAATAACCAGCCCCAGCATTTT
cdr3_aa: CASSNNQPQHF

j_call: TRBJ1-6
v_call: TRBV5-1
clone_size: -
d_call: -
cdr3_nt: TGCGCCAGCAGCTTGGCGGGAGCAGGGCGGAATTCACCCCTCCACTTT
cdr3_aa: CASSLAGAGRNSPLHF

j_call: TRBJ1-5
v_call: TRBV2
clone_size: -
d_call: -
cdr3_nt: TGTGCCAGCAGTGAATACGGGGATCAGCCCCAGCATTTT
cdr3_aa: CASSEYGDQPQHF

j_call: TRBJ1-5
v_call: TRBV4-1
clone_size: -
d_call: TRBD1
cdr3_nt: TGCGCCAGCAGCTTGGACAGGGTACGGAATCAGCCCCAGCATTTT
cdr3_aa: CASSLDRVRNQPQHF

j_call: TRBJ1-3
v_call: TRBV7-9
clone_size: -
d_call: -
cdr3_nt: TGTGCCAGCAGCTTAGTACTCTCTGGAAACACCATATATTTT
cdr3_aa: CASSLVLSGNTIYF

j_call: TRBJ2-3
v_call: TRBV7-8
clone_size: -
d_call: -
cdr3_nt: TGTGCCAGCAGCTTAGGTTCAGGGAGCACAGATACGCAGTATTTT
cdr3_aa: CASSLGSGSTDTQYF

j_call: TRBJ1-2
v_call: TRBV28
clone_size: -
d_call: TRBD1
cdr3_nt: TGTGCCAGCAGTCTGGGGACAGGGGCAGACTATGGCTACACCTTC
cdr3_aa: CASSLGTGADYGYTF

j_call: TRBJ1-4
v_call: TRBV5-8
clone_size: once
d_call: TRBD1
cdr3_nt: TGTGCCAGCAGCCGACAGACAGGGGCTGGCGAAAAACTGTTTTTT
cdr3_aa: CASSRQTGAGEKLFF

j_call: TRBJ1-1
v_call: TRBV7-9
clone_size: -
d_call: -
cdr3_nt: TGTGCCAGCAGCTTAGAGGCGAACACTGAAGCTTTCTTT
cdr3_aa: CASSLEANTEAFF

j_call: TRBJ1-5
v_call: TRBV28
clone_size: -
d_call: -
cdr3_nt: TGTGCCAGCATGGAAGGATCCGTTCGCAATCAGCCCCAGCATTTT
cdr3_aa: CASMEGSVRNQPQHF

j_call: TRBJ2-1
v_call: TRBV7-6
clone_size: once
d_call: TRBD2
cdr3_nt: TGTGCCAGCAGCTTAGTGGGACTAGCTCCCAATGAGCAGTTCTTC
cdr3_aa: CASSLVGLAPNEQFF

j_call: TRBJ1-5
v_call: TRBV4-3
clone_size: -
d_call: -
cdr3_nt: TGCGCCAGCAGCTGGCGGATGGGGCAGCCCCAGCATTTT
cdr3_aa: CASSWRMGQPQHF

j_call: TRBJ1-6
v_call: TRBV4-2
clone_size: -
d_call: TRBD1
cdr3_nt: TGTGCCAGCAGCCCAATAACAGGGGTCGGTTCACCCCTCCACTTT
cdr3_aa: CASSPITGVGSPLHF

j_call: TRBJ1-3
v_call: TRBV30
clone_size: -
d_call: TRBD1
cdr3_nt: TGTGCCTGGATCACCGGGACAGGGGGTTTTGGAAACACCATATATTTT
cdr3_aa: CAWITGTGGFGNTIYF

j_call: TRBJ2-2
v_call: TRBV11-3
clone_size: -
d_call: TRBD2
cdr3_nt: TGTGCCAGCAGCCAGCCGGGACTAGGAACCGGGGAGCTGTTTTTT
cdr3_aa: CASSQPGLGTGELFF

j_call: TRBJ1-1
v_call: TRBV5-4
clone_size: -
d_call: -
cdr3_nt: TGTGCCAGCAGTTCCCCGCAGGACACTGAAGCTTTCTTT
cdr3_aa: CASSSPQDTEAFF